The 31 T cell receptor beta chains below all came from one sample that was sequenced in a study of B cell selection in AIRE deficiency. Sorting defined conventional CD4 T cells as CD4+CD127+. The method was immunoSEQ multiplex PCR; TCRdb's version includes in-frame clones alone and lacks a portion of them. Altogether tens of thousands of clones are present, about 95% being singletons, with the ten largest covering around 0.22%. Sequences were obtained from CD4+CD127+ conventional T cells sorted from PBMCs. The receptors were sampled from a human donor in good health.

V gene TRBV7-3 combines with J gene TRBJ2-7; 9 bases map to TRBD1. V shed 5 bases and J 2 bases; nucleotides not matched to a gene: 4. The CDR3 length is 14 residues. From germline, CDR1 is SGHTA and CDR2 FQGTGA. Here the CDR3 DNA reads TGTGCCAGCAGCCCGGGACAGGGTCCCTACGAGCAGTACTTC. It translates to CASSPGQGPYEQYF.

The gene calls are TRBV14 and TRBJ2-5, with 7 bases that match TRBD2. The CDR3 covers 16 residues. Germline CDR1 reads SGHDN; CDR2 reads FVKESK. Germline trimming cut 0 bases from V and 1 base from J; bases unmatched to any gene: 5. DNA of the CDR3: TGTGCCAGCAGCCAAGAAAGGCGGGGGTTCCAAGAGACCCAGTACTTC. This translates into CASSQERRGFQETQYF. The variable domain in full, completed from reference TRBV14 and TRBJ2-5, reads EAGVTQFPSHSVIEKGQTVTLRCDPISGHDNLYWYRRVMGKEIKFLLHFVKESKQDESGMPNNRFLAERTGGTYSTLKVQPAELEDSGVYFCASSQERRGFQETQYFGPGTRLLVL.

In this sample, this clone turned up once. The chain combines TRBV7-2 with TRBJ2-5; D remains ambiguous. The germline gives CDR1 SGHTA, CDR2 FQGNSA. This CDR3 has 13 amino acids. Trimming left V 4 bases short and J 8 bases short, with 14 bases between. CDR3 residues: CASSSAALGTQYF. The CDR3 nucleotides read TGTGCCAGCAGCTCCGCCGCCCTCGGAACCCAGTACTTC.

Concerning this clone itself: Mismatch with germline at one junction end may stem from a read error. Different DNA sequences within this sample yield the same CDR3. The chain recombines TRBV19 with TRBJ2-7; 9 nucleotides align to TRBD1. The CDR3 runs to 14 residues. Germline CDR1 LNHDA, CDR2 SQIVND (reference sequence). The CDR3 bases are TGCGCCAGCTCCAACCGGGACAGGGCCTACGAGCAGTACTTC. This codes for CASSNRDRAYEQYF.

The DNA for the CDR3 is TGTGCCAGCTCCGGCGGGCTAGCCTCCCAAGAGACCCAGTACTTC. It codes for CASSGGLASQETQYF. This chain connects TRBV18 to TRBJ2-5, with TRBD2 as a possible D gene (5 bases). This CDR3 region has 15 residues. Germline V gene sequence: CDR1 KGHSH, CDR2 LQKENI. With 6 bases removed from V and 1 base from J, the gap between germline ends came to 15 bases.

DNA for the CDR3: TGTGCCAGCAGTTTATCAGCGACAGGGATAGGAAACACCATATATTTT. This sequence encodes CASSLSATGIGNTIYF. The chain links TRBV27 to TRBJ1-3; 7 bases are shared with TRBD1. The CDR3 consists of 16 residues. Germline V gene lookup returns CDR1 MNHEY and CDR2 SMNVEV (reference sequence). The J segment lost 4 bases and the V segment lost 0 bases, leaving 6 bases of the junction unmatched.

The gene calls are TRBV5-6 and TRBJ1-2; D is perhaps TRBD1 (6 bases). The germline V gene has CDR1 SGHDT and CDR2 YYEEEE. Trimming shortened V by 0 bases and J by 8 bases, and 20 bases separated the two germline ends. CDR3 length: 16 amino acids. In DNA, the CDR3 is TGTGCCAGCAGCTTGGCACCGGGGGCGCGGTTGAGCGGCTACACCTTC. It encodes CASSLAPGARLSGYTF.

The chain joins TRBV12-5 to TRBJ1-1; D is possibly TRBD1 (5 bases). V shed 2 bases and J shed 1 base, with 14 bases lying between them. Germline V gives CDR1 LGHNT, CDR2 FRNRAP. The CDR3 consists of 16 residues. CDR3 in amino acids: CASGLSLGPANTEAFF. The DNA of the CDR3 is TGTGCTAGTGGTTTGTCGTTGGGGCCGGCGAACACTGAAGCTTTCTTT.

This chain joins TRBV5-7 and TRBJ1-1; a weak D match, TRBD1 (5 bases). TRBV5-7 is treated as an ORF (open reading frame) with a function not yet certain. V shed 0 bases and J shed 8 bases, with 20 bases lying between them. There are 16 residues in the CDR3. The CDR3 reads CASSLAKRGQRTEAFF. The CDR3 DNA reads as TGTGCCAGCAGCTTGGCCAAGAGGGGCCAAAGGACGGAAGCTTTCTTT.

The chain employs TRBV28 and TRBJ2-5; D tentatively reads TRBD1 or TRBD2 (5 bases each). Germline CDR1 MDHEN, CDR2 SYDVKM. The length of the CDR3 is 12 residues. V was pared by 7 bases and J by 5 bases, with 11 bases between. Here the CDR3 DNA reads TGTGCCAGCAAAACAGGCGGGGAGACCCAGTACTTC. Protein product: CASKTGGETQYF.

The rearrangement uses TRBV6-1 and TRBJ1-2; 7 nucleotides agree with TRBD1. The CDR3 covers 15 residues. CDR1 MNHNS and CDR2 SASEGT come from the germline V gene. With 4 bases clipped from V and 4 bases from J, the junction kept 9 bases outside the gene matches. In DNA form, the CDR3 reads TGTGCCAGCAGTGGGTCGGGACAGCGAAGCTATGGCTACACCTTC. Residues: CASSGSGQRSYGYTF.

This rearrangement joins TRBV18 to TRBJ2-5; D remains ambiguous. Trimming removed 3 bases from V and 3 bases from J, with 8 bases in between. The germline V gene encodes CDR1 KGHSH and CDR2 LQKENI. The CDR3 extends over 13 amino acids. The CDR3 DNA sequence: TGTGCCAGCTCACCCCCGGTCGAAGAGACCCAGTACTTC. Its protein product is CASSPPVEETQYF.

The genes are TRBV6-1 and TRBJ2-2; 9 positions match TRBD2. The CDR3 totals 13 residues. The trim removed 5 bases at V and 5 bases at J, leaving 0 bases unmatched. Germline CDR1 reads MNHNS; CDR2 reads SASEGT. The CDR3 region is CASSSGRTGELFF. CDR3 nucleotides: TGTGCCAGCAGTAGCGGGAGGACCGGGGAGCTGTTTTTT.

The chain employs TRBV6-6 and TRBJ2-3; D possibly matches TRBD1 or TRBD2 (5 bases each). The V end was cut by 6 bases, the J end by 0 bases, with 7 bases between. The CDR3 totals 13 residues. Germline loops: CDR1 MNHNY, CDR2 SVGAGI (reference sequence). Here the CDR3 reads CASRGPSTDTQYF. The CDR3 region has the DNA TGTGCCAGCAGGGGACCCAGCACAGATACGCAGTATTTT.

The V call is TRBV5-1, the J call TRBJ1-5, with 10 bases identical to TRBD1. Trimming at V came to 6 bases and at J to 6 bases, leaving 9 bases not matched to a gene. This CDR3 spans 15 amino acids. Germline V lookup: CDR1 SGHRS, CDR2 YFSETQ. The CDR3 sequence: CASMRAGQGSQPQHF. In DNA form, the CDR3 reads TGCGCCAGCATGCGGGCGGGACAGGGGTCTCAGCCCCAGCATTTT.

The rearrangement uses TRBV5-1 and TRBJ2-3, with D possibly being TRBD1 (6 bases). Looked up from germline, CDR1 is SGHRS and CDR2 is YFSETQ. V was clipped by 4 bases and J by 3 bases, with 9 bases between them. This CDR3 has 13 residues. DNA for the CDR3: TGCGCCAGCAGCCTACAGGGAACAGATACGCAGTATTTT. Translation gives CASSLQGTDTQYF.

This clone was seen a single time. The rearrangement uses TRBV2 and TRBJ1-6; 9 nucleotides agree with TRBD1. Trimming cost V 6 bases and J 9 bases; bases outside gene matches: 3. Germline V gene lookup returns CDR1 SNHLY and CDR2 FYNNEI. The CDR3 has 13 residues. The CDR3 loop is CASRGTGSSPLHF. In DNA, the CDR3 is TGTGCCAGCAGAGGGACAGGGAGTTCACCCCTCCACTTT.

The J gene is TRBJ2-7, the V gene TRBV7-3; D is unresolved. The CDR3 totals 14 residues. Trimming took 2 bases from V and 3 from J, leaving 11 bases between them. In germline, CDR1 is SGHTA, CDR2 FQGTGA. CDR3 in amino acids: CASSLGIDSYEQYF. CDR3 DNA: TGTGCCAGCAGCTTAGGAATAGATAGCTACGAGCAGTACTTC.

The chain links TRBV28 to TRBJ1-6, with 9 bases identical to TRBD1. The CDR3 extends over 15 amino acids. Germline V gene sequence: CDR1 MDHEN, CDR2 SYDVKM. V gave up 6 bases and J gave up 6 bases; unmatched junction bases: 6. This CDR3 is CASSPPGQGNSPLHF. In DNA form, the CDR3 reads TGTGCCAGCAGCCCGCCGGGACAGGGTAATTCACCCCTCCACTTT.

CDR3: CASSESSRGPTETQYF. The DNA of the CDR3 is TGCGCCAGCAGTGAGTCGAGCAGGGGGCCAACGGAGACCCAGTACTTC. The rearrangement uses TRBV10-2 and TRBJ2-5, with 8 nucleotides matching TRBD1. The V gene's germline CDR1 is WSHSY and CDR2 SAAADI. The CDR3 covers 16 residues. Germline trimming cut 0 bases from V and 5 bases from J; bases unmatched to any gene: 8.

The chain combines TRBV5-1 with TRBJ2-7, with D perhaps TRBD1 or TRBD2 (5 bases each). The CDR3 has 14 residues. CDR1 is SGHRS and CDR2 is YFSETQ in the germline V gene. Trimming stripped 0 bases from V and 6 bases from J, with 13 bases between. The CDR3 region is CASSLGGTGGEQYF. CDR3 bases: TGCGCCAGCAGCTTGGGGGGAACTGGGGGCGAGCAGTACTTC.

The chain recombines TRBV7-9 with TRBJ1-4; a weak D match, TRBD1 (6 bases). Germline V gene data show CDR1 as SEHNR and CDR2 as FQNEAQ (reference sequence). The CDR3 has 12 residues. The V end lost 6 bases, the J end lost 10 bases, and 12 bases lay between the germline ends. CDR3 amino acids: CASSAGDTKLFF. CDR3 sequence (DNA): TGTGCCAGCAGTGCAGGGGATACAAAACTGTTTTTT.

The chain joins TRBV19 to TRBJ2-3; no clear D. V was pared by 1 base and J by 6 bases, with 8 bases between. The CDR3 contains 13 residues. Germline CDR1 is LNHDA and CDR2 is SQIVND (reference sequence). CDR3 nucleotide sequence: TGTGCCAGTAGTATAGCCAGGCGGGATACGCAGTATTTT. Residues: CASSIARRDTQYF.

The rearrangement uses TRBV28 and TRBJ1-5; D gene unclear. The CDR3 runs 11 residues. The V end was cut by 4 bases, the J end by 7 bases, with 5 bases between. Looked up from germline, CDR1 is MDHEN and CDR2 is SYDVKM. The CDR3 sequence is CASSYLQPQHF. CDR3 nucleotides: TGTGCCAGCAGTTACTTGCAGCCCCAGCATTTT.

The rearrangement joins TRBV29-1 to TRBJ2-3; D is perhaps TRBD2 (5 bases). Germline loops: CDR1 SQVTM, CDR2 ANQGSEA. The CDR3 spans 13 residues. The V and J ends lost 3 bases and 4 bases respectively, with 11 bases between them. The CDR3 sequence: CSVDTTRSDTQYF. The DNA of the CDR3 is TGCAGCGTTGATACCACTAGGTCAGATACGCAGTATTTT.

The J gene is TRBJ1-2, the V gene TRBV28; D unclear. The CDR3 spans 10 residues. Germline CDR1 and CDR2: MDHEN and SYDVKM. Trimming cost V 8 bases and J 5 bases, with 6 bases left between them. In DNA, the CDR3 is TGTGCCAGCCCCCTGTATGGCTACACCTTC. Translating gives CASPLYGYTF.

This chain connects TRBV6-5 to TRBJ1-1; D remains ambiguous. The germline V and J ends were trimmed by 5 bases and 1 base, with 14 bases remaining between them. Germline CDR1 reads MNHEY; CDR2 reads SVGAGI. The CDR3 is 15 residues long. The CDR3 coding sequence is TGTGCCAGCAGTCTGGTGAAAGGAGGGAACACTGAAGCTTTCTTT. It encodes CASSLVKGGNTEAFF.

The CDR3 nucleotides read TGTGCCAGCAGTTTAGCGGGAGAAAACCTGTACGAGCAGTACTTC. Amino acid sequence: CASSLAGENLYEQYF. This chain connects TRBV28 to TRBJ2-7; 7 bases map to TRBD2. Losses at the gene ends were 2 bases for V and 4 bases for J; bases not matched to a gene: 8. Germline-derived CDR1 and CDR2 are MDHEN and SYDVKM. The CDR3 has 15 amino acids.

V gene TRBV7-2 combines with J gene TRBJ2-3; D perhaps matches TRBD2 (6 bases). The V and J ends lost 3 bases and 0 bases respectively, with 7 bases between them. From germline, CDR1 is SGHTA and CDR2 FQGNSA. This CDR3 has 14 residues. CDR3 in amino acids: CASSFGTSTDTQYF. CDR3 coding DNA: TGTGCCAGCAGCTTCGGGACTAGCACAGATACGCAGTATTTT.

This clone came up once. The DNA of the CDR3 is TGCGCCAGCAGCCCGACGACAGGGGGGGAGCCCCAGCATTTT. Translating gives CASSPTTGGEPQHF. The chain is built from TRBV5-1 and TRBJ1-5; 9 bases agree with TRBD1. With 4 bases clipped from V and 8 bases from J, the junction kept 7 bases outside the gene matches. Germline V gene data show CDR1 as SGHRS and CDR2 as YFSETQ. This CDR3 comprises 14 residues. Together with reference TRBV5-1 and TRBJ1-5, the CDR3 gives the full variable domain: KAGVTQTPRYLIKTRGQQVTLSCSPISGHRSVSWYQQTPGQGLQFLFEYFSETQRNKGNFPGRFSGRQFSNSRSEMNVSTLELGDSALYLCASSPTTGGEPQHFGDGTRLSIL.

V gene TRBV5-4 combines with J gene TRBJ1-3; 8 bases align to TRBD1. Trimming removed 4 bases from V and 4 bases from J; junction bases left unmatched: 4. Germline CDR1 SGHNT, CDR2 YYREEE (reference sequence). This CDR3 has 14 residues. The chain's CDR3 is CASSRQGAGNTIYF. CDR3 in DNA: TGTGCCAGCAGCCGTCAGGGGGCGGGAAACACCATATATTTT.